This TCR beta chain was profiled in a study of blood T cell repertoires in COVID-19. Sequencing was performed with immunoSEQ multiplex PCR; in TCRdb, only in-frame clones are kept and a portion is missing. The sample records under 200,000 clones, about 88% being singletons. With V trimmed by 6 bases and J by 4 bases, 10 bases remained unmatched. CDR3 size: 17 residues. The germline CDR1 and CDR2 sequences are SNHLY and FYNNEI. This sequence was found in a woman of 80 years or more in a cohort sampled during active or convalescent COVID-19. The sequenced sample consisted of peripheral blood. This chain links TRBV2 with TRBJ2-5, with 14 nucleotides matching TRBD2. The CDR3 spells CASSSGLAGGVIETQYF. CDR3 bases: TGTGCCAGCAGCTCAGGACTAGCGGGAGGCGTGATAGAGACCCAGTACTTC.